This TCR beta chain came from a study of cytomegalovirus exposure and HLA in healthy donors. As to this clone: The antigen is not known.

Study-level points and caveats: By a later analysis, the bulk of CMV-associated TCR beta chains appeared HLA-restricted. Data from an earlier analysis indicated that most TCR beta V segments were productive either about 90% or about 30% of the time.

The PCR made use of 60 Vbeta and 13 Jbeta primers. Method: immunoSEQ multiplex PCR; TCRdb's copy keeps in-frame clones and lacks some. The table records some 140,000 clones, over 65% of them present only once. Germline V gene lookup returns CDR1 SGDLS and CDR2 YYNGEE. V lost 4 bases to trimming and J lost 2 bases; unmatched junction nucleotides: 10. The CDR3 totals 18 residues. Sequencing was done on a sample of PBMCs. The chain combines TRBV9 with TRBJ2-6, with TRBD1 matching over 9 bases. This TCR came from a man aged 18 to 30 in good health and CMV-seropositive. This chain's CDR3 is CASSPRTGVLTGANVLTF. CDR3 DNA sequence: TGTGCCAGCAGCCCCAGGACAGGGGTTCTCACTGGGGCCAACGTCCTGACTTTC.